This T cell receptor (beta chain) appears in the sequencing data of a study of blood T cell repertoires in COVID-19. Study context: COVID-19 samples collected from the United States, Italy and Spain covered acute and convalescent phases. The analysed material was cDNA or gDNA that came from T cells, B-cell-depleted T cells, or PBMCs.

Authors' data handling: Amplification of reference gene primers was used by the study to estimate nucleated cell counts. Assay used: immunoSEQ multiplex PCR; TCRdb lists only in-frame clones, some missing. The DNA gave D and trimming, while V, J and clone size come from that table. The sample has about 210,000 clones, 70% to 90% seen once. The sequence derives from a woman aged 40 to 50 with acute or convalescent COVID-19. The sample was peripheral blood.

The CDR3 region is CASSQVTSNKNTEAFF. In DNA, the CDR3 is TGTGCCAGCAGCCAAGTTACGTCTAATAAGAACACTGAAGCTTTCTTT. This chain links TRBV4-2 with TRBJ1-1; D not resolved. The V end lost 1 base, the J end lost 1 base, and 13 bases lay between the germline ends. This CDR3 comprises 16 residues. Germline assignment: CDR1 LGHNA and CDR2 YNFKEQ.